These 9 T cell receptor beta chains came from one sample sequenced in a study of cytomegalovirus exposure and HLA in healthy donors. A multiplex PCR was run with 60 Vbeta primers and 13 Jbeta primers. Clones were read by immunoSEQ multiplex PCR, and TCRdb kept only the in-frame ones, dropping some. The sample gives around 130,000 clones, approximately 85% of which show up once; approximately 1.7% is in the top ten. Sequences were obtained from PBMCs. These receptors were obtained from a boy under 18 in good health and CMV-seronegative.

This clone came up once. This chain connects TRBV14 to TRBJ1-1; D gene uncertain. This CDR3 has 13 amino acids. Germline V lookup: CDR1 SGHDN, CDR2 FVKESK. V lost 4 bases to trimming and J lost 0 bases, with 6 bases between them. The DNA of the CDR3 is TGTGCCAGCAGCCTCCTTATGAACACTGAAGCTTTCTTT. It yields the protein CASSLLMNTEAFF.

The CDR3 nucleotides are TGTGCCAGCAGCTTAGGCGGAGATAATGAAAAACTGTTTTTT. Translation gives CASSLGGDNEKLFF. The chain carries TRBV5-4 and TRBJ1-4, with unresolved D. Trimming removed 2 bases from V and 4 bases from J, with 9 bases in between. Germline CDR1 is SGHNT and CDR2 is YYREEE (reference sequence). This CDR3 is built from 14 residues.

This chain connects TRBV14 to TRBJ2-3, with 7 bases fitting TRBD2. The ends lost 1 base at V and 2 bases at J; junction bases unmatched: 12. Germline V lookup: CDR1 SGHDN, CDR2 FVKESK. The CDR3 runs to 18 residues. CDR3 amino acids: CASSQVDRLADYTDTQYF. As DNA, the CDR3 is TGTGCCAGCAGCCAAGTGGATCGTCTAGCGGACTACACAGATACGCAGTATTTT.

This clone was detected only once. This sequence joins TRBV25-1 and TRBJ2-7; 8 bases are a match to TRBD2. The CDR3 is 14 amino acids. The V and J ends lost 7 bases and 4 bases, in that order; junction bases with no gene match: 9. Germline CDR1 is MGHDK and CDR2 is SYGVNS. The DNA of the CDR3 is TGTGCCAGCATGGGAGCGGGGGAGAGATACGAGCAGTACTTC. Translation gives CASMGAGERYEQYF.

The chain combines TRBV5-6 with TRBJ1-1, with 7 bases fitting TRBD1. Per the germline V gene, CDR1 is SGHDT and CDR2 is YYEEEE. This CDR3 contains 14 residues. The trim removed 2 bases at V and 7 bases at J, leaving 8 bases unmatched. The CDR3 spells CASSLRDSKREAFF. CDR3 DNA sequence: TGTGCCAGCAGCTTACGGGACAGCAAGCGTGAAGCTTTCTTT.

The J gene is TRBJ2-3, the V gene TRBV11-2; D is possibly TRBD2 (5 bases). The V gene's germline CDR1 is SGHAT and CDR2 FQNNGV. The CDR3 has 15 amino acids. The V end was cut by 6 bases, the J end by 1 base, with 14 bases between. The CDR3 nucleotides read TGTGCCAGCAGGAGAAGGACTGGGGGCACAGATACGCAGTATTTT. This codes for CASRRRTGGTDTQYF.

The CDR3 reads CASSIDRAANYGYTF. In nucleotides, the CDR3 is TGCGCCAGCAGCATCGACAGGGCAGCTAACTATGGCTACACCTTC. This rearrangement joins TRBV4-3 to TRBJ1-2, with 7 bases aligning to TRBD1. Germline V gene data show CDR1 as LGHNA and CDR2 as YSLEER. J was trimmed by 0 bases and V by 5 bases; bases with no gene match: 6. The CDR3 has 15 residues.

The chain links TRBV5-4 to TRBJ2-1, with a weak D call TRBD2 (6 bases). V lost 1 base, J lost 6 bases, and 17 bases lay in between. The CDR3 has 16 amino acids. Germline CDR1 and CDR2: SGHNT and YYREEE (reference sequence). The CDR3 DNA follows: TGTGCCAGCAGCTTGACGCCGGGAGTTGGGGCCAATGAGCAGTTCTTC. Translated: CASSLTPGVGANEQFF.

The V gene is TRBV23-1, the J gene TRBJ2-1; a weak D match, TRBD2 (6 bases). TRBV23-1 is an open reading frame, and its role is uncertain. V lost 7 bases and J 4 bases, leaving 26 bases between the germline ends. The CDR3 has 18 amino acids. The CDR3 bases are TGCGCCAGCACCCCCCGTAGGAGGGGCTCTCTCGGGTACAATGAGCAGTTCTTC. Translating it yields CASTPRRRGSLGYNEQFF.